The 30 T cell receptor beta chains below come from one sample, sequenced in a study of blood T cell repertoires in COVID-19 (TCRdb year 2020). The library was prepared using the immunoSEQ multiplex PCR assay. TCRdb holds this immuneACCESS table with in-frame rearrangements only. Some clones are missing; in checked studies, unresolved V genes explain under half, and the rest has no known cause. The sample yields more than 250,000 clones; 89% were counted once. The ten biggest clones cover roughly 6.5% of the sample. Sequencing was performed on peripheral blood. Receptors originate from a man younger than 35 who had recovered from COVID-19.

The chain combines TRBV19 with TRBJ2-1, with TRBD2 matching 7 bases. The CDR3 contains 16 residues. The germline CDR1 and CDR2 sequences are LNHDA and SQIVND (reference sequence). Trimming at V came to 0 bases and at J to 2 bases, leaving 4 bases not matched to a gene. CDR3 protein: CASSIDASGTYNEQFF. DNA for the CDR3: TGTGCCAGTAGTATAGATGCTAGCGGAACCTACAATGAGCAGTTCTTC.

The chain's CDR3 is CASSERTSQSYNEQFF. CDR3 nucleotide sequence: TGTGCCAGCAGCGAGCGAACTAGCCAATCCTACAATGAGCAGTTCTTC. The chain carries TRBV2 and TRBJ2-1; weak D call: TRBD2 (6 bases). The ends were cut back, 6 bases at V and 1 base at J, with 16 bases in the middle. The CDR3 spans 16 residues. CDR1 is SNHLY, CDR2 FYNNEI, per germline.

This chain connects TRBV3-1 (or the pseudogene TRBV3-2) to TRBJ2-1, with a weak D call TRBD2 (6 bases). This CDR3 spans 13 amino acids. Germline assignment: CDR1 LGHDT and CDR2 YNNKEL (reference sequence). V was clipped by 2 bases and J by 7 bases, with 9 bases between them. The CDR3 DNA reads TGTGCCAGCAGCCAAAGAGGGAGGAATGAGCAGTTCTTC. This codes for CASSQRGRNEQFF.

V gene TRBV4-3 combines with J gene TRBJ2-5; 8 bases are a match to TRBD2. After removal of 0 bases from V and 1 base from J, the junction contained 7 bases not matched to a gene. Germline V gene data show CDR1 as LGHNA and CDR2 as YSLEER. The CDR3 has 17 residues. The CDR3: CASSQDLRGGLQETQYF. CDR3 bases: TGCGCCAGCAGCCAAGATCTACGGGGGGGCCTCCAAGAGACCCAGTACTTC.

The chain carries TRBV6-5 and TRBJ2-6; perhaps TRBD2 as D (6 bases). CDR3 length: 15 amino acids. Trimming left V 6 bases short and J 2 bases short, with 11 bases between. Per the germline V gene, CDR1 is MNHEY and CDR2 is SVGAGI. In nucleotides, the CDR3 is TGTGCCAGCAGGGAGGGTTCGACTGGGGCCAACGTCCTGACTTTC. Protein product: CASREGSTGANVLTF.

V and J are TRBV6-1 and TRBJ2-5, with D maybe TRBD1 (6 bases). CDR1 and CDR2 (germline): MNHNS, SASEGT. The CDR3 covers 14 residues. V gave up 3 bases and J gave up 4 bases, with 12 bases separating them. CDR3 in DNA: TGTGCCAGCAGTGAGACAGTAGGGGGAGAGACCCAGTACTTC. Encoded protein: CASSETVGGETQYF.

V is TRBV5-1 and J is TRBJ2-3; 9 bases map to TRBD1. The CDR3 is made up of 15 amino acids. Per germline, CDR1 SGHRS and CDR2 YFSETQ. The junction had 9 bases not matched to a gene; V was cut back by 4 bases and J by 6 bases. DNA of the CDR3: TGCGCCAGCAGCGGACGAATGGACAGGGGCGATACGCAGTATTTT. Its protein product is CASSGRMDRGDTQYF.

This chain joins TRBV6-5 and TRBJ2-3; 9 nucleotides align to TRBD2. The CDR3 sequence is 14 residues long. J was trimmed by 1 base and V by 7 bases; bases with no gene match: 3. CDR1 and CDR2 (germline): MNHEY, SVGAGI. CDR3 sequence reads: CASKLAGGTDTQYF. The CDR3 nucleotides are TGTGCCAGCAAATTAGCGGGAGGCACAGATACGCAGTATTTT.

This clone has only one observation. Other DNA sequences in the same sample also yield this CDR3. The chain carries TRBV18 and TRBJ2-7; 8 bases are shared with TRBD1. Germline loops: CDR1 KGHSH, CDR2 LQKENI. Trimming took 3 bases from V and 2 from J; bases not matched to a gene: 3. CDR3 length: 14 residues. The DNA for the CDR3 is TGTGCCAGCTCACCGAGGGACAGGACCTACGAGCAGTACTTC. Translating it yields CASSPRDRTYEQYF.

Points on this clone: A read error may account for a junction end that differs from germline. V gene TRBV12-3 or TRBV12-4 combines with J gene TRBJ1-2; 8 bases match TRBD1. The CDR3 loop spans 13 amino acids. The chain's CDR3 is CASSLDVPGGYAF. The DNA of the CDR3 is TGTGCCAGCAGTTTAGATGTGCCAGGGGGCTACGCCTTC.

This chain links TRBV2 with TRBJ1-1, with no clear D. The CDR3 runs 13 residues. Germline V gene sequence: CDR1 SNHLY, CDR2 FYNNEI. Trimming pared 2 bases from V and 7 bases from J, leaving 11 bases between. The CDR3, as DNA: TGTGCCAGCAGTGAATTGGTGGCAGTTGAAGCTTTCTTT. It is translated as CASSELVAVEAFF.

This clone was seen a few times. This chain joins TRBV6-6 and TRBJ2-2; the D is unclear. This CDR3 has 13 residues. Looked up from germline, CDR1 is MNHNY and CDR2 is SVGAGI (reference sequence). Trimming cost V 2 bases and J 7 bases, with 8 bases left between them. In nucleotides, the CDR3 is TGTGCCAGCAGTTACGGGCTGAACGGGGAGCTGTTTTTT. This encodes CASSYGLNGELFF.

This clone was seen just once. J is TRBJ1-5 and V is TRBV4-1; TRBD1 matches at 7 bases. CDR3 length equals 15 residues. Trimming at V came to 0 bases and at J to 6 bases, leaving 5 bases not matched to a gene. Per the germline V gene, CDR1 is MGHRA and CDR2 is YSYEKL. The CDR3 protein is CASSQDGQGVQPQHF. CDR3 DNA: TGCGCCAGCAGCCAAGATGGGCAGGGGGTTCAGCCCCAGCATTTT.

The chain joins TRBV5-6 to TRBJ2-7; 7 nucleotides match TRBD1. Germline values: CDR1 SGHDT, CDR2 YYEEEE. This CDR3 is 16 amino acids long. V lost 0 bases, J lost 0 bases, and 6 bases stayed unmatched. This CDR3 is CASSLADRALSYEQYF. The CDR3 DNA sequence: TGTGCCAGCAGCTTGGCCGACAGGGCCCTCTCCTACGAGCAGTACTTC.

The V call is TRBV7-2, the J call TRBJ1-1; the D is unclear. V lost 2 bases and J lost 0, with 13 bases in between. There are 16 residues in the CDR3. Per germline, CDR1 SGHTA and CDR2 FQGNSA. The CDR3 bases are TGTGCCAGCAGCTTATATTCGAACAGCATGAACACTGAAGCTTTCTTT. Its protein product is CASSLYSNSMNTEAFF.

Here the CDR3 reads CASSPTAGNSGNTIYF. CDR3 bases: TGTGCCAGCTCACCGACTGCGGGGAACTCTGGAAACACCATATATTTT. This chain links TRBV18 with TRBJ1-3; D is unclear. Trimming removed 3 bases at V and 0 bases at J, with 12 bases between. CDR3 length: 16 residues. Per the germline V gene, CDR1 is KGHSH and CDR2 is LQKENI.

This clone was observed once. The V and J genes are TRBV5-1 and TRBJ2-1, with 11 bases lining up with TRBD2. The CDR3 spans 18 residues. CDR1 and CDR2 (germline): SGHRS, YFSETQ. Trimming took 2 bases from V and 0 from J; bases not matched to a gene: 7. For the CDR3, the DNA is TGCGCCAGCAGCTTAGAGCTAGCGGGGGGCAGCTCCTACAATGAGCAGTTCTTC. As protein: CASSLELAGGSSYNEQFF.

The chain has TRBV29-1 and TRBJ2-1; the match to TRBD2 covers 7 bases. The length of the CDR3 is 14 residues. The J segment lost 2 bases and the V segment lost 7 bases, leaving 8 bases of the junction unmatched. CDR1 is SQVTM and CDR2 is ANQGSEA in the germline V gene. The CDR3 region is CSATTSETYNEQFF. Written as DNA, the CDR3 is TGCAGCGCGACCACTAGCGAGACCTACAATGAGCAGTTCTTC.

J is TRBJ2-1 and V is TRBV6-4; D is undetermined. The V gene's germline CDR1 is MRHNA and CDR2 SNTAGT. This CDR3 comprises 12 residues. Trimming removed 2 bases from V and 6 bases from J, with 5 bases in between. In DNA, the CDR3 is TGTGCCAGCAGTGACGGTAGCAATGAGCAGTTCTTC. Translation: CASSDGSNEQFF.

The CDR3 is CASSLGGSRIGYNEQFF. In nucleotides, the CDR3 is TGTGCCAGCAGCTTAGGCGGGAGTAGGATAGGGTACAATGAGCAGTTCTTC. The V call is TRBV7-2, the J call TRBJ2-1, with TRBD2 identical over 7 bases. The CDR3 sequence is 17 residues long. In germline, CDR1 is SGHTA, CDR2 FQGNSA. With 1 base clipped from V and 4 bases from J, the junction kept 10 bases outside the gene matches.

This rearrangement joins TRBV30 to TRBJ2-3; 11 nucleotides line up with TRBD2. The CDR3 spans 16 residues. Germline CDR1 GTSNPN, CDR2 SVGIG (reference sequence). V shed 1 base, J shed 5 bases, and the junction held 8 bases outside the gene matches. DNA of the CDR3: TGTGCCTGGAGTGCAGGGACTAGCGGTTTTATAGATACGCAGTATTTT. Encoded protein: CAWSAGTSGFIDTQYF. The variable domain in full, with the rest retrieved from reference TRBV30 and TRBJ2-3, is SQTIHQWPATLVQPVGSPLSLECTVEGTSNPNLYWYRQAAGRGLQLLFYSVGIGQISSEVPQNLSASRPQDRQFILSSKKLLLSDSGFYLCAWSAGTSGFIDTQYFGPGTRLTVL.

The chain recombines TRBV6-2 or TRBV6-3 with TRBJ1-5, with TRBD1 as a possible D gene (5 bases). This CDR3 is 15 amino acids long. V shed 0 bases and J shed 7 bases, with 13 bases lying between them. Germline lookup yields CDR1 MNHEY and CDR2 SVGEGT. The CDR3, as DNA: TGTGCCAGCAGTTACTCCCAGGGATCTTGGCAGCCCCAGCATTTT. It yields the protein CASSYSQGSWQPQHF.

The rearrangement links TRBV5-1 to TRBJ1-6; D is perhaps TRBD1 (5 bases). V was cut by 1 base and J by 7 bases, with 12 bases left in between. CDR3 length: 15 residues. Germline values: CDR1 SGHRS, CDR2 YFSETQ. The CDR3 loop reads CASSLLAEGNSPLHF. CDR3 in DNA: TGCGCCAGCAGCTTGTTGGCGGAGGGGAATTCACCCCTCCACTTT.

The CDR3 is CASSLGGVPGPYEQYF. CDR3 DNA: TGTGCCAGCAGCTTAGGAGGAGTCCCCGGCCCTTACGAGCAGTACTTC. The chain joins TRBV7-6 to TRBJ2-7; D is unresolved. The CDR3 extends over 16 amino acids. Germline V gene sequence: CDR1 SGHVS, CDR2 FNYEAQ. The V and J ends lost 1 base and 4 bases respectively, with 17 bases between them.

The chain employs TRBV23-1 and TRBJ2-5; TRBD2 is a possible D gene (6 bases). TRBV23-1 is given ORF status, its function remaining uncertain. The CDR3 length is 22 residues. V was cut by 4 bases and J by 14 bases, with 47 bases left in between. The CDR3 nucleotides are TGCGCCAGCAGTCCGACTAGTTTTTGGACGCCTCGAACTCCTACCGCAAGAGTTTGGGCCTACTTC. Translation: CASSPTSFWTPRTPTARVWAYF.

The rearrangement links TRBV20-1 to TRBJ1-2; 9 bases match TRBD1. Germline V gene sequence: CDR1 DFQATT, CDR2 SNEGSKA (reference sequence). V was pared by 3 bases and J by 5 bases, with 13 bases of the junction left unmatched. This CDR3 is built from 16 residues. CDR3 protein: CSASGSGQGGSYGYTF. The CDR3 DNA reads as TGCAGTGCTAGTGGATCGGGACAGGGAGGGTCTTATGGCTACACCTTC.

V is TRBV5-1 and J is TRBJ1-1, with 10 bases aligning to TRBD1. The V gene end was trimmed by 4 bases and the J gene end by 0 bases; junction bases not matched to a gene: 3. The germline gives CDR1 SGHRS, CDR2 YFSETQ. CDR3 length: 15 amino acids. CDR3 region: CASSVGQGVNTEAFF. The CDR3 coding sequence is TGCGCCAGCAGCGTTGGACAGGGGGTGAACACTGAAGCTTTCTTT. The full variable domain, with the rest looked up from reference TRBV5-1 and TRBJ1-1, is KAGVTQTPRYLIKTRGQQVTLSCSPISGHRSVSWYQQTPGQGLQFLFEYFSETQRNKGNFPGRFSGRQFSNSRSEMNVSTLELGDSALYLCASSVGQGVNTEAFFGQGTRLTVV.

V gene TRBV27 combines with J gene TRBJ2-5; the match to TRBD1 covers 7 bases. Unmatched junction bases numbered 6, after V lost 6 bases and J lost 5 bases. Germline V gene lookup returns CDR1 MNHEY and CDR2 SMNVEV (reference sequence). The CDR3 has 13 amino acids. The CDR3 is CASRQGPWETQYF. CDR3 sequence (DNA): TGTGCCAGCAGACAGGGGCCCTGGGAGACCCAGTACTTC.

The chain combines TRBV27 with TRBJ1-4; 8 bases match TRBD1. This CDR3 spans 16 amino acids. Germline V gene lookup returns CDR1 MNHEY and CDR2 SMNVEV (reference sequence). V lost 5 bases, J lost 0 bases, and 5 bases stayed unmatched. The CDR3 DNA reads TGTGCCAGCAGTGATACAGGGGGTGCAACTAATGAAAAACTGTTTTTT. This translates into CASSDTGGATNEKLFF.

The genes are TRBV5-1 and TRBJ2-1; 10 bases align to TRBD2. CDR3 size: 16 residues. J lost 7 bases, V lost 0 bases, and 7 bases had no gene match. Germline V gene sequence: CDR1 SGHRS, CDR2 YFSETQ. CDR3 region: CASSLGASGSLNEQFF. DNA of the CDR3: TGCGCCAGCAGCTTGGGGGCTAGCGGGAGTCTGAATGAGCAGTTCTTC.